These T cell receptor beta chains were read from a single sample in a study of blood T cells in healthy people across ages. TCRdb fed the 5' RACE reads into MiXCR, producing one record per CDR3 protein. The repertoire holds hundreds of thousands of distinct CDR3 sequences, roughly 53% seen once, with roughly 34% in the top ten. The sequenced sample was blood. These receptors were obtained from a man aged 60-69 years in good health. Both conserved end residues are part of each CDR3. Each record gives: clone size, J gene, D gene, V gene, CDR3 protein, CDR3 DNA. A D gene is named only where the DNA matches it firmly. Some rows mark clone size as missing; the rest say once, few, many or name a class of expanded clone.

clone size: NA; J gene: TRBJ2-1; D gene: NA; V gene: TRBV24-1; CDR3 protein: CATSDYGYNEQFF; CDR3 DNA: TGTGCCACCAGTGATTATGGGTACAATGAGCAGTTCTTC
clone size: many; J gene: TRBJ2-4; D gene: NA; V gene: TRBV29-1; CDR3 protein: CSVEDWRAQYF; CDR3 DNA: TGCAGCGTTGAAGATTGGCGGGCACAGTACTTC
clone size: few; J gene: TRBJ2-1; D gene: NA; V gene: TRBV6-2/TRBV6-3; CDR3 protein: CATARVNEQFF; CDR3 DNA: TGTGCCACTGCGAGGGTGAATGAGCAGTTCTTC
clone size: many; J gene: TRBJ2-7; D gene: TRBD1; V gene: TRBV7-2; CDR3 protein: CASSLAGTGVYEQYF; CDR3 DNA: TGTGCCAGCAGCTTAGCCGGGACAGGGGTCTACGAGCAGTACTTC
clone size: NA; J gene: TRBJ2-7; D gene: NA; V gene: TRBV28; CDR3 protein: CASSSPGGASYNEQYF; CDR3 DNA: TGTGCCAGCAGTTCCCCAGGGGGGGCGTCCTACAATGAGCAGTACTTC
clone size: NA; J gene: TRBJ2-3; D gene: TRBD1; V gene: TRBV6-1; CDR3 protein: CASRTGTATDTQYF; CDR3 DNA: TGTGCCAGCAGGACCGGGACAGCCACAGATACGCAGTATTTT
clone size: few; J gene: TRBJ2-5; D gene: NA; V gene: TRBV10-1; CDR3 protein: CASSESTAGKETQYF; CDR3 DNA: TGCGCCAGCAGTGAGTCCACGGCGGGGAAAGAGACCCAGTACTTC
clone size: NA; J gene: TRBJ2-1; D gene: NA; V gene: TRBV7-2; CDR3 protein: CASSFMVGSYNEQFF; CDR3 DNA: TGTGCCAGCAGCTTCATGGTAGGCTCCTACAATGAGCAGTTCTTC
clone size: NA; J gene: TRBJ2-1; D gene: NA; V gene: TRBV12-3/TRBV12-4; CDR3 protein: CASSLRGDLGYDEQFF; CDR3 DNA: TGTGCCAGCAGTTTGAGGGGAGACCTTGGGTACGATGAGCAGTTCTTC
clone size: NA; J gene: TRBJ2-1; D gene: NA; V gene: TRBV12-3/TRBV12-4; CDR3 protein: CASSLESSSYNEQFF; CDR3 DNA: TGTGCCAGCAGTTTAGAGAGTAGCTCCTACAATGAGCAGTTCTTC
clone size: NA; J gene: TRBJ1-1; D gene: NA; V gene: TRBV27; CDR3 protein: CASSGPFTEAFF; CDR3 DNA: TGTGCCAGCAGTGGACCCTTCACTGAAGCTTTCTTT
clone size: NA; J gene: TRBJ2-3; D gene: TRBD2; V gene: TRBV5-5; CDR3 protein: CVSSLAPTSGGMDTQYF; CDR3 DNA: TGTGTCAGCAGCTTGGCACCGACTAGCGGGGGGATGGATACGCAGTATTTT
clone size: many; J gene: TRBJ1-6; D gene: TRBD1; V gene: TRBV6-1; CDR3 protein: CASRLGQGALSGSPLHF; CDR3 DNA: TGTGCCAGCAGGTTGGGGCAGGGGGCTCTCTCTGGTTCACCCCTCCACTTT
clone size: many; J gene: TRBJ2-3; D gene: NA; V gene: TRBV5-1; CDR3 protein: CASSPDSTDTQYF; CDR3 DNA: TGCGCCAGCAGCCCGGACAGCACAGATACGCAGTATTTT
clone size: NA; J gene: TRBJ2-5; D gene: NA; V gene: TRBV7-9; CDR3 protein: CASSPRRGSETQYF; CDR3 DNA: TGTGCCAGCAGCCCCCGACGGGGATCGGAGACCCAGTACTTC
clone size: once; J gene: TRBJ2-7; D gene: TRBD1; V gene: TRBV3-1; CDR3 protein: CASSQDGQGATYEQYF; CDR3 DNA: TGTGCCAGCAGCCAAGATGGGCAGGGGGCCACCTACGAGCAGTACTTC
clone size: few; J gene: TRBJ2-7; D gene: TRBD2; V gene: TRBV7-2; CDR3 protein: CASSLVPGGLSYEQYF; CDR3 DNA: TGTGCCAGCAGCTTAGTTCCGGGAGGTCTGTCCTACGAGCAGTACTTC
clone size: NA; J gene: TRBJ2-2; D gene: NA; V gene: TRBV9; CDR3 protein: CASSARDSQGGELFF; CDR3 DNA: TGTGCCAGCAGCGCCCGGGACTCCCAGGGCGGGGAGCTGTTTTTT
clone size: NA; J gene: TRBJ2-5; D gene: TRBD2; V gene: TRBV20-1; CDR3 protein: CSAAGLAGGAETQYF; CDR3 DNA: TGCAGTGCTGCCGGGCTAGCGGGGGGCGCAGAGACCCAGTACTTC
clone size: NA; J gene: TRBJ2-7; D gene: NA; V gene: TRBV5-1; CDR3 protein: CASSLGDGFEQYF; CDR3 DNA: TGCGCCAGCAGCTTGGGGGACGGGTTCGAGCAGTACTTC
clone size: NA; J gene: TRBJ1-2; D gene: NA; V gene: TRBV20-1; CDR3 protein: CSARGWTTSDGYTF; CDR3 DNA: TGCAGTGCTAGAGGCTGGACCACCTCAGACGGCTACACCTTC
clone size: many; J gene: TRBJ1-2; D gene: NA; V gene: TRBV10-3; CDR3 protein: CAITREVDYGYTF; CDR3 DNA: TGTGCCATCACCCGAGAGGTGGACTATGGCTACACCTTC
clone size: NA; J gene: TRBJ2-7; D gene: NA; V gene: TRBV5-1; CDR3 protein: CASSAASSYEQYF; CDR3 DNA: TGCGCCAGCAGCGCGGCTAGCTCCTACGAGCAGTACTTC
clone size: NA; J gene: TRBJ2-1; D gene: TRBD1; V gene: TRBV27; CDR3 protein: CASTLGTGGHNEQFF; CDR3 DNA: TGTGCCAGCACCTTAGGGACAGGGGGTCACAATGAGCAGTTCTTC
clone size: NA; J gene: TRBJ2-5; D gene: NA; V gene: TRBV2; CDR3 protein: CASRLSYQETQYF; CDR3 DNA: TGTGCCAGCAGGCTGTCCTACCAAGAGACCCAGTACTTC
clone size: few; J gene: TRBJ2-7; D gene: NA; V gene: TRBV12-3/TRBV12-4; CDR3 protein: CASSFLGGPYEQYF; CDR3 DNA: TGTGCCAGCAGTTTTCTTGGGGGTCCCTACGAGCAGTACTTC
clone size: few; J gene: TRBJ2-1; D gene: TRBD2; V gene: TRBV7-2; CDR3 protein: CASSLVFGGGDEQFF; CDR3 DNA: TGTGCCAGCAGCCTAGTCTTTGGGGGAGGGGATGAGCAGTTCTTC
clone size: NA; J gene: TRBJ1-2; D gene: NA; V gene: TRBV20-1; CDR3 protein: CSAPYGYTF; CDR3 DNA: TGCAGTGCCCCCTATGGCTACACCTTC